This T cell receptor beta chain was found in a study of CD8+ T cells in alopecia areata. The CDR3 is 15 amino acids. CDR1 GTSNPN and CDR2 SVGIG come from the germline V gene (reference sequence). V was clipped by 0 bases and J by 6 bases, with 17 bases between them. The treatment was: oral pan-JAK inhibitor, 5-10 mg twice daily. Lesional scalp tissue (obtained by punch biopsy) and peripheral blood were collected from alopecia areata patients. Sequencing templates came from extracted RNA that was reverse transcribed into cDNA. The assay was immunoSEQ multiplex PCR, and TCRdb's table has in-frame clones only and misses some. Among about 120,000 clones listed, around 60% were seen once.

The chain couples TRBV30 to TRBJ1-2, with D possibly TRBD1 on 6 matching bases. The sample consisted of CD4+ T cells sorted from blood, taken at week 4, from a patient treated with tofacitinib. This TCR derives from a human donor with alopecia areata. The CDR3 DNA reads as TGTGCCTGGAGTGTACCCCAGGGGTCGAGGGATGGCTACACCTTC. Translation gives CAWSVPQGSRDGYTF.